This T cell receptor (beta chain) was sequenced during a study of blood T cell repertoires in COVID-19. Seattle patient enrollment occurred during active infection, with longitudinal follow-up thereafter. Sequenced by immunoSEQ multiplex PCR; TCRdb stores in-frame clones only, minus some. The sample lists over 150,000 clones; less than 90% were seen once. The CDR3 is 15 amino acids. In germline, CDR1 is SEHNR, CDR2 FQNEAQ (reference sequence). V lost 1 base to trimming and J lost 4 bases; unmatched junction nucleotides: 6. The TCR comes from a woman aged 65 to 85 with COVID-19, enrolled during active disease. Sequencing was done on a sample of peripheral blood. V usage is TRBV7-9 and J usage is TRBJ1-2, with TRBD1 matching over 7 bases. This CDR3 is CASSLGAGGGYGYTF. DNA for the CDR3: TGTGCCAGCAGCTTAGGGGCAGGGGGTGGCTATGGCTACACCTTC.